This record concerns one T cell receptor beta chain sequence. Its antigen is currently unknown. Germline CDR1 is WSHSY and CDR2 is SAAADI. CDR3 length: 16 residues. V trimming: 0 bases; J trimming: 6 bases; junction bases outside the gene matches: 6. The data originate from a study of T-cell reconstitution after alpha-beta-depleted transplantation in children. General study points: When one year had passed after transplant, most T-cell counts and diversity came from newly produced T cells. The study traced high day-60 TCRbeta diversity in some patients to surviving recipient T cells and thymic progenitors. After transplant, at about two months, alpha-beta T cells were reportedly derived from several hundred expanded graft clones.

The TCRbeta library was prepared with unique molecular identifiers. TCRdb re-analysed the PCR reads in MiXCR, keeping a single row per CDR3 protein. The sample comprises 250,000 to 300,000 distinct CDR3 sequences, almost 8% of which are singletons, and about 8.2% rests with the top ten. Sequenced material: peripheral blood, taken 360 days after TCRalphabeta/CD19-depleted stem cell transplant. This receptor was identified in a female patient between 2 and 15 years old who had a stem cell transplant for Fanconi anemia, so the T cells may come from the graft donor. This chain connects TRBV10-2 to TRBJ2-3; 10 bases match TRBD2. The DNA for the CDR3 is TGCGCCAGCAGTGAGTCAGCGGGGGGGGGTTTGGATACGCAGTATTTT. Protein product: CASSESAGGGLDTQYF.